This T cell receptor beta chain was captured in a study of OX40 agonist ivuxolimab in advanced cancers. Study at large: Ivuxolimab is a fully human IgG2 antibody that activates OX40 (CD134).

Study conclusions and caveats: Some of the nonresponding patients also showed low levels of normalized T-cell clonal expansion.

Clones were sequenced by immunoSEQ multiplex PCR, and TCRdb holds only the in-frame ones, with some missing. This sample has 90,000 to 100,000 clones, with about 96% found just once. The table lists this clone with many counts. What it binds is not known. Blood samples were obtained at baseline, cycle 4 day 1, and cycle 7 day 1. This receptor was obtained from an adult with an advanced solid tumor such as melanoma, head and neck, liver or kidney cancer. This specimen was CD4+ or CD8+ T cells sorted from blood, taken in a trial of the OX40 agonist ivuxolimab.

CDR3 sequence: CASSLAPASNYEQYF. CDR3 nucleotide sequence: TGTGCCAGCAGCTTGGCCCCTGCTAGCAACTACGAGCAGTACTTC. The chain combines TRBV5-5 with TRBJ2-7, with D possibly being TRBD2 (5 bases). The germline V gene encodes CDR1 SGHKS and CDR2 YYEKEE (reference sequence). CDR3 length: 15 amino acids. The V end lost 0 bases, the J end lost 3 bases, and 13 bases lay between the germline ends. The full variable domain, completed using reference TRBV5-5 and TRBJ2-7, is DAGVTQSPTHLIKTRGQQVTLRCSPISGHKSVSWYQQVLGQGPQFIFQYYEKEERGRGNFPDRFSARQFPNYSSELNVNALLLGDSALYLCASSLAPASNYEQYFGPGTRLTVT.